This T cell receptor beta chain was obtained from a study of OX40 agonist ivuxolimab in advanced cancers. The study, taken as a whole, reports: Clonal expansion from baseline to week 6 occurred in both CD4+ and CD8+ T cells.

CDR1 and CDR2 (germline): SGDLS, YYNGEE. The CDR3 covers 16 residues. V was trimmed by 2 bases and J by 4 bases, leaving 15 bases between them. The protocol was immunoSEQ multiplex PCR, while the TCRdb copy is restricted to in-frame clones and leaves out a portion. Here the sample spans over 50,000 clones, 80% to 90% being singletons. As to this clone: Its matching antigen is unknown.

This rearrangement joins TRBV9 to TRBJ2-2; D uncertain. The TCR originated in an adult with an advanced solid tumor such as melanoma, head and neck, liver or kidney cancer. Sequenced here: CD4+ or CD8+ T cells sorted from blood, sampled in a trial of the OX40 agonist ivuxolimab. CDR3 coding DNA: TGTGCCAGCAGCGTCGGAAGGTGGACGAGCACCGGGGAGCTGTTTTTT. Protein sequence: CASSVGRWTSTGELFF. The entire variable domain, with the rest obtained from reference TRBV9 and TRBJ2-2, is as follows: DSGVTQTPKHLITATGQRVTLRCSPRSGDLSVYWYQQSLDQGLQFLIQYYNGEERAKGNILERFSAQQFPDLHSELNLSSLELGDSALYFCASSVGRWTSTGELFFGEGSRLTVL.